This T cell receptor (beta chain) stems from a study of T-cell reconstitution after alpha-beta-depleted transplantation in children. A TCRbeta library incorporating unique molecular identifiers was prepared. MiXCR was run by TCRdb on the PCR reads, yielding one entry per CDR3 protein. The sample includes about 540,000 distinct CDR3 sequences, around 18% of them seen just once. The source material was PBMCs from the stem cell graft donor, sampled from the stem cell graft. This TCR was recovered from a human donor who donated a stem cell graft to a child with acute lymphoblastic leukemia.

CDR3 DNA sequence: TGTGCCAGCAGTTTCGGGTGGAATTCACCCCTCCACTTT. Translation gives CASSFGWNSPLHF. The V and J genes are TRBV27 and TRBJ1-6; D remains ambiguous. The germline gives CDR1 MNHEY, CDR2 SMNVEV (reference sequence). The CDR3 has 13 residues. V was trimmed by 3 bases and J by 7 bases, leaving 7 bases between them.